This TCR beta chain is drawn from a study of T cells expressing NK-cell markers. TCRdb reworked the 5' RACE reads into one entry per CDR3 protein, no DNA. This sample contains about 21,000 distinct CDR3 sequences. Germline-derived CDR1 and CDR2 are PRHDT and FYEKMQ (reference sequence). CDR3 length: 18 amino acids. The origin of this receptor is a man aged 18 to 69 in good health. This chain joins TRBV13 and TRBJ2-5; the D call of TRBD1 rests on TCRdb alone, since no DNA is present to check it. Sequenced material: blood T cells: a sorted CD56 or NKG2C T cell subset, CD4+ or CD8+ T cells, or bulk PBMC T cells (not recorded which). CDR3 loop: CASSAQTGRRALQETQYF.